Listed below are T cell receptor beta chains from one sample, sequenced in a study of blood T cell repertoires in COVID-19. Here immunoSEQ multiplex PCR was the method, and the copy in TCRdb shows in-frame clones only, minus some. The sample lists some 140,000 clones, 75% to 90% occurring once. The sequencing sample was made of peripheral blood. These receptors originate from a woman aged 45-60 years who had recovered from COVID-19. The CDR3 runs from the conserved cysteine through the conserved F or W.

v_gene	j_gene	CDR3aa
TRBV2	TRBJ1-1	CASSVNRGGTEAFF
TRBV29-1	TRBJ1-2	CSTGRGRGYTF
TRBV5-5	TRBJ2-7	CASSRGTGVLEQYF
TRBV12-3/TRBV12-4	TRBJ2-7	CASSLGQVYEQYF
TRBV19	TRBJ1-5	CASSLPPGGNQPQHF
TRBV5-1	TRBJ1-1	CASSLTPNTEAFF
TRBV7-6	TRBJ2-3	CASSPAGGGTDTQYF
TRBV5-1	TRBJ2-1	CASSLNRAGTSGDNEQFF
TRBV18	TRBJ1-5	CASSPRDRGTNQPQHF
TRBV2	TRBJ1-2	CASSLLRTDYGYTF
TRBV6-6	TRBJ1-2	CASYTPGTGADYGYTF
TRBV5-6	TRBJ2-5	CASSWDRQETQYF
TRBV6-2/TRBV6-3	TRBJ2-5	CASSYTGTSQETQYF
TRBV7-9	TRBJ1-1	CASSTQDRMNTEAFF